This T cell receptor delta chain was sequenced for a study of Vδ1+ human thymocytes. Trimming took off 2 bases at V and 0 bases at J, with 7 bases between the two ends. CDR1 and CDR2 from the germline V gene are TSWWSYY and QGS. The CDR3 is 14 residues long. The template was reverse-transcribed extracted RNA. CDR3 amplicons came from multiplex PCR with pooled V-gene forward and constant-region reverse primers. TCRdb re-processed the multiplex PCR reads using CATT. Of 80,000 or so delta-chain clones listed, around 35% are singletons. Note on this clone: The antigen remains undetermined.

Points from the study as a whole: Roughly 22% of thymic delta-chain sequences were Vdelta2, with few Vdelta3, unlike blood Vdelta1+ controls. Highly polyclonal TRG and TRD repertoires with Gaussian CDR3 length distributions appeared in thymus. Unexpected Vdelta2 sequences could cause misinterpretation of bulk repertoire data.

After alphabeta T cell depletion, CD3+ Vdelta1+ Vdelta2- thymocytes were sorted. Purity of the sorted Vdelta1+ thymocytes ranged from roughly 98% to 99.6%. The chain couples TRDV1 to TRDJ1; D unclear. Sequences were obtained from Vdelta1+ gamma-delta thymocytes from the thymus. Stated subset: FACS-sorted CD3+ TCRalphabeta- TCRVdelta1+ TCRVdelta2- thymocytes. The sequence was obtained from a boy less than two years old who had congenital heart surgery. For the CDR3, the DNA is TGTGCTCTTGGGGAAAAGACTTACACCGATAAACTCATCTTT. Translation gives CALGEKTYTDKLIF.